This is a list of T cell receptor beta chains from one sample in a study of blood T cell repertoires in COVID-19. The assay was immunoSEQ multiplex PCR, and TCRdb's table has in-frame clones only and misses some. The table records 100,000 to 150,000 clones, about 83% of them present only once. Source material: peripheral blood. The receptors were gathered from a man in his forties with active or convalescent COVID-19. CDR3s include the opening cysteine and the closing phenylalanine or tryptophan.

TRBV29-1,13,TRBJ1-4,CSGTGQANEKLFF
TRBV4-3,15,TRBJ1-3,CASSQEAGFGNTIYF
TRBV5-1,16,TRBJ1-2,CASSSSGQGINYGYTF
TRBV19,15,TRBJ1-1,CASSMYDSPNTEAFF
TRBV19,15,TRBJ2-5,CASSMASGGKETQYF
TRBV7-9,13,TRBJ1-6,CASSPDRGSPLHF
TRBV5-4,17,TRBJ1-2,CASSLEGRRQGTIGYTF
TRBV2,13,TRBJ1-4,CASKGGTNEKLFF
TRBV11-2,16,TRBJ2-2,CASSLLGGANTGELFF
TRBV12-5,14,TRBJ1-1,CASGHGQLNTEAFF
TRBV7-6,15,TRBJ1-2,CASREGLAANYGYTF
TRBV7-2,12,TRBJ1-2,CATGQGTRGYTF
TRBV7-2,15,TRBJ2-1,CASSWGGMSYNEQFF
TRBV4-3,15,TRBJ2-4,CASSQDRGQKNIQYF
TRBV7-3,16,TRBJ2-1,CASSPRGTDQANEQFF
TRBV5-1,13,TRBJ2-7,CASSPGQGIEQYF
TRBV7-3,13,TRBJ2-2,CATGTSGVGELFF
TRBV6-5,13,TRBJ1-2,CASSYRDSYGYTF
TRBV5-1,16,TRBJ2-3,CASSRTSGGASDTQYF
TRBV2,14,TRBJ2-3,CASTRTGWTDTQYF
TRBV4-1,14,TRBJ1-6,CASSLGQINSPLHF
TRBV11-1,13,TRBJ1-2,CATKQGLSGGYTF
TRBV10-3,14,TRBJ1-2,CAIRKTGAEYGYTF